These 18 T cell receptor beta chains were all obtained from the same sample, sequenced in a study of control samples from healthy donors and cancer patients. The protocol was immunoSEQ multiplex PCR, while the TCRdb copy is restricted to in-frame clones and leaves out a portion. The repertoire includes 150,000 to 200,000 clones, around 93% of them detected once, and roughly 4.3% sits in the top ten. Input material: blood. The receptors come from a woman aged 55-69 years in good health.

V usage is TRBV5-1 and J usage is TRBJ2-2; TRBD1 is a possible D gene (5 bases). The CDR3 runs to 15 residues. The germline V and J ends were trimmed by 4 bases and 5 bases, with 15 bases remaining between them. CDR1 SGHRS and CDR2 YFSETQ come from the germline V gene. CDR3 sequence: CASSAETYRTGELFF. As DNA, the CDR3 is TGCGCCAGCAGCGCCGAAACATACAGGACCGGGGAGCTGTTTTTT.

The chain joins TRBV24-1 to TRBJ2-3, with D unclear. Trimming left V 4 bases short and J 0 bases short, with 7 bases between. The germline gives CDR1 KGHDR, CDR2 SFDVKD. The CDR3 spans 14 residues. In nucleotides, the CDR3 is TGTGCCACCAGTGACCCGGGCAGCACAGATACGCAGTATTTT. Translation gives CATSDPGSTDTQYF.

V is TRBV7-2 and J is TRBJ2-7; no clear D. The CDR3 extends over 15 amino acids. Germline lookup yields CDR1 SGHTA and CDR2 FQGNSA. The V end was cut by 1 base, the J end by 4 bases, with 14 bases between. The CDR3 is CASSLGGGVRYEQYF. CDR3 bases: TGTGCCAGCAGCTTAGGGGGTGGGGTTAGGTACGAGCAGTACTTC.

The chain is built from TRBV19 and TRBJ2-2; the D gene is possibly TRBD1 (6 bases). The germline V and J ends were trimmed by 4 bases and 1 base, with 10 bases remaining between them. The length of the CDR3 is 15 residues. Germline CDR1 is LNHDA and CDR2 is SQIVND (reference sequence). Here the CDR3 reads CASSRGQWNTGELFF. As DNA, the CDR3 is TGTGCCAGTAGTAGGGGACAATGGAACACCGGGGAGCTGTTTTTT.

The chain couples TRBV4-3 to TRBJ2-6; D ambiguous. CDR1 is LGHNA and CDR2 is YSLEER in the germline V gene. The V and J ends lost 2 bases and 0 bases respectively, with 11 bases between them. This CDR3 has 17 residues. CDR3 in amino acids: CASSQWLAVSGANVLTF. CDR3 in DNA: TGCGCCAGCAGCCAATGGTTGGCAGTCTCTGGGGCCAACGTCCTGACTTTC.

A remark on this clone: The junction departs from germline at one end; a sequencing error may be responsible. Different DNA sequences within this sample yield the same CDR3. V is TRBV4-3 and J is TRBJ2-7, with 10 bases that match TRBD2. CDR1 and CDR2 (germline): LGHNA, YSLEER. The CDR3 has 14 amino acids. The CDR3 coding sequence is TGCGCCAGCAGCCGGACTAGCGGCAGCTACGAGCAGTATTTC. Protein sequence: CASSRTSGSYEQYF.

The CDR3 protein is CASSPWAGGNTEAFF. The CDR3 DNA sequence: TGCGCCAGCAGCCCCTGGGCTGGGGGCAATACTGAAGCTTTCTTT. The chain is built from TRBV5-1 and TRBJ1-1; the D gene is possibly TRBD1 (6 bases). Trimming removed 4 bases from V and 5 bases from J, with 18 bases in between. The CDR3 runs 15 residues. Per germline, CDR1 SGHRS and CDR2 YFSETQ.

The genes are TRBV19 and TRBJ2-7; 13 nucleotides line up with TRBD2. This CDR3 is built from 15 residues. Germline trimming cut 5 bases from V and 6 bases from J; bases unmatched to any gene: 7. From germline, CDR1 is LNHDA and CDR2 SQIVND (reference sequence). The CDR3 coding sequence is TGTGCCAGTAGTGTTGGGACTAGCGGGGACAGCGAGCAGTACTTC. Amino acid sequence: CASSVGTSGDSEQYF.

This chain links TRBV3-1 (or the pseudogene TRBV3-2) with TRBJ2-7; 7 nucleotides align to TRBD1. Germline V CDR1 and CDR2: LGHDT, YNNKEL (reference sequence). The V gene end was trimmed by 4 bases and the J gene end by 4 bases; junction bases not matched to a gene: 7. The CDR3 extends over 14 amino acids. This chain's CDR3 is CASSRGGGQYEQYF. DNA for the CDR3: TGTGCCAGCAGCCGAGGGGGCGGACAGTACGAGCAGTACTTC.

The chain employs TRBV19 and TRBJ1-6; the match to TRBD1 covers 8 bases. CDR3 length: 16 residues. Germline V gene sequence: CDR1 LNHDA, CDR2 SQIVND (reference sequence). The trim removed 2 bases at V and 9 bases at J, leaving 9 bases unmatched. CDR3 sequence: CASSIRQGPKFSPLHF. The CDR3 region has the DNA TGTGCCAGTAGTATACGACAGGGGCCGAAATTTTCACCCCTCCACTTT.

The chain joins TRBV15 to TRBJ2-3, with D unresolved. This CDR3 is built from 13 residues. From germline, CDR1 is LNHNV and CDR2 YYDKDF (reference sequence). The V and J ends lost 0 bases and 6 bases respectively, with 7 bases between them. CDR3: CATSRDHRDTQYF. CDR3 bases: TGTGCCACCAGCAGAGACCATAGGGATACGCAGTATTTT.

The chain uses TRBV19 and TRBJ1-6; possibly TRBD1 for D (5 bases). Germline V CDR1 and CDR2: LNHDA, SQIVND (reference sequence). Trimming took off 5 bases at V and 6 bases at J, with 14 bases between the two ends. CDR3 length: 15 amino acids. CDR3 protein: CASSPNAQGNSPLHF. The CDR3 nucleotides are TGTGCCAGTAGTCCTAACGCTCAGGGTAATTCACCCCTCCACTTT.

The chain combines TRBV7-2 with TRBJ1-6; perhaps TRBD1 as D (5 bases). There are 15 residues in the CDR3. CDR1 is SGHTA and CDR2 is FQGNSA in the germline V gene. V was pared by 1 base and J by 3 bases, with 7 bases between. The CDR3 loop reads CASSLDRSYNSPLHF. CDR3 DNA: TGTGCCAGCAGCTTAGACAGGAGCTATAATTCACCCCTCCACTTT. The full variable domain, in which reference TRBV7-2 and TRBJ1-6 provide the parts outside the CDR3, is GAGVSQSPSNKVTEKGKDVELRCDPISGHTALYWYRQSLGQGLEFLIYFQGNSAPDKSGLPSDRFSAERTGGSVSTLTIQRTQQEDSAVYLCASSLDRSYNSPLHFGNGTRLTVT.

The chain recombines TRBV2 with TRBJ1-4; perhaps TRBD1 as D (6 bases). The CDR3 runs to 15 residues. V lost 6 bases, J lost 7 bases, and 18 bases lay in between. From germline, CDR1 is SNHLY and CDR2 FYNNEI. The CDR3 sequence is CASRNQGSAGEKLFF. DNA of the CDR3: TGTGCCAGCAGAAACCAGGGGAGCGCGGGTGAAAAACTGTTTTTT.

The chain carries TRBV6-2 or TRBV6-3 and TRBJ2-7, with 7 nucleotides matching TRBD1. V was clipped by 5 bases and J by 5 bases; unmatched bases: 9. Germline-derived CDR1 and CDR2 are MNHEY and SVGEGT. This CDR3 spans 14 amino acids. This CDR3 is CASSTDRAGHEQYF. CDR3 nucleotides: TGTGCCAGCAGTACCGACAGGGCCGGGCACGAGCAGTACTTC.

The V and J genes are TRBV2 and TRBJ1-1; D remains ambiguous. V was pared by 5 bases and J by 6 bases, with 13 bases between. Germline lookup yields CDR1 SNHLY and CDR2 FYNNEI. The CDR3 contains 13 residues. In nucleotides, the CDR3 is TGTGCCAGCAGTCCCCGGGAGGGTCCTGAAGCTTTCTTT. Translating it yields CASSPREGPEAFF.

The chain couples TRBV7-8 to TRBJ2-7; D might be TRBD1 or TRBD2, each matching 5 bases. V dropped 2 bases and J dropped 4 bases, with 18 bases sitting between them. The CDR3 is 16 amino acids. Germline CDR1 is SGHVS and CDR2 is FQNEAQ. The CDR3 here is CASSLFRDPTWYEQYF. The CDR3 DNA reads as TGTGCCAGCAGCTTATTCCGGGACCCCACGTGGTACGAGCAGTACTTC.

The chain joins TRBV4-3 to TRBJ2-3; either TRBD1 or TRBD2 may fit D (6 bases each). CDR3 length: 16 residues. CDR1 is LGHNA and CDR2 is YSLEER in the germline V gene. The germline V and J ends were trimmed by 4 bases and 1 base, with 15 bases remaining between them. In nucleotides, the CDR3 is TGCGCCAGCAGCCGGACAGATACGGGAGGCACAGATACGCAGTATTTT. Its translation is CASSRTDTGGTDTQYF.